The 7 T cell receptor beta chains below all came from one sample that was sequenced in a study of brain T cells in children with intractable seizures (dated by TCRdb to 2020 to 2023). Reading the label with the study, this specimen's time point is: resected brain tissue, or blood drawn just prior to surgery. Receptor libraries were prepared by the immunoSEQ multiplex PCR assay. What TCRdb holds here is the immuneACCESS table cut down to in-frame rearrangements. Part of the clones is not present; checked against another copy, under half of the missing clones reflect an unresolved V gene, and the others are unexplained. This sample has 75,000 to 80,000 clones in its table, and 90% to 95% of those were observed once. Around 1.6% of the sample comes from the top ten. The specimen was peripheral blood, collected at surgery. The receptors here all came from a boy in the first two years of life with tuberous sclerosis and intractable seizures.

In this sample, this clone turned up a few times. The V and J genes are TRBV25-1 and TRBJ1-6; 9 nucleotides align to TRBD1. Trimming at V came to 4 bases and at J to 14 bases, leaving 9 bases not matched to a gene. Germline values: CDR1 MGHDK, CDR2 SYGVNS. The CDR3 contains 14 residues. This CDR3 reads CASSGATGGGTLHF. CDR3 in DNA: TGTGCCAGCAGTGGCGCCACAGGGGGCGGAACCCTCCACTTT.

The V gene is TRBV9, the J gene TRBJ2-1; either TRBD1 or TRBD2 may fit D (7 bases each). The CDR3 has 16 residues. Germline V CDR1 and CDR2: SGDLS, YYNGEE. The V gene lost 7 bases and the J gene lost 4 bases, with 21 bases spanning the gap. The chain's CDR3 is CASAQGEGASYNEQFF. Here the CDR3 DNA reads TGTGCCAGCGCCCAGGGGGAGGGGGCATCTTACAATGAGCAGTTCTTC.

The chain uses TRBV5-6 and TRBJ1-6, with 7 bases that match TRBD1. The CDR3 loop spans 15 amino acids. J gave up 10 bases and V 0 bases, and 7 bases lay outside the gene matches. CDR1 SGHDT and CDR2 YYEEEE come from the germline V gene. The DNA of the CDR3 is TGTGCCAGCAGCTTGGTAGGAGGGGGCGTATCACCCCTCCACTTT. Its translation is CASSLVGGGVSPLHF. Combining the CDR3 with reference TRBV5-6 and TRBJ1-6 gives the whole variable domain DAGVTQSPTHLIKTRGQQVTLRCSPKSGHDTVSWYQQALGQGPQFIFQYYEEEERQRGNFPDRFSGHQFPNYSSELNVNALLLGDSALYLCASSLVGGGVSPLHFGNGTRLTVT.

This chain uses TRBV7-6 with TRBJ1-1; TRBD1 matches at 7 bases. The germline V gene has CDR1 SGHVS and CDR2 FNYEAQ. Germline trimming cut 3 bases from V and 1 base from J; bases unmatched to any gene: 5. The length of the CDR3 is 15 residues. The CDR3 region is CASSFRTGENTEAFF. The CDR3 DNA reads TGTGCCAGCAGCTTCCGGACAGGAGAGAACACTGAAGCTTTCTTT.

The V and J genes are TRBV14 and TRBJ2-3, with no clear D. The germline V gene encodes CDR1 SGHDN and CDR2 FVKESK. This CDR3 spans 14 amino acids. V lost 2 bases to trimming and J lost 0 bases, with 6 bases between them. The CDR3 spells CASSQPSSTDTQYF. DNA for the CDR3: TGTGCCAGCAGCCAACCATCTAGCACAGATACGCAGTATTTT.

The chain recombines TRBV9 with TRBJ2-3; 10 bases map to TRBD1. Germline lookup yields CDR1 SGDLS and CDR2 YYNGEE. CDR3 size: 16 residues. V dropped 3 bases and J dropped 3; count of bases not matched to a gene: 7. The CDR3 region is CASSGRTGGGTDTQYF. In DNA, the CDR3 is TGTGCCAGCAGCGGGAGGACAGGGGGTGGTACAGATACGCAGTATTTT.

The V and J genes are TRBV7-6 and TRBJ2-4; 12 bases are shared with TRBD2. The CDR3 loop spans 15 amino acids. Germline CDR1 and CDR2: SGHVS and FNYEAQ. V lost 3 bases, J lost 6 bases, and 3 bases stayed unmatched. In DNA, the CDR3 is TGTGCCAGCAGCTTCACTAGCGGGGGGAGAAACATTCAGTACTTC. As protein: CASSFTSGGRNIQYF. The whole variable domain, filled in from reference TRBV7-6 and TRBJ2-4, reads GAGVSQSPRYKVTKRGQDVALRCDPISGHVSLYWYRQALGQGPEFLTYFNYEAQQDKSGLPNDRFSAERPEGSISTLTIQRTEQRDSAMYRCASSFTSGGRNIQYFGAGTRLSVL.